The 3 T cell receptor beta chains below were found in one sample sequenced in a study of cytomegalovirus exposure and HLA in healthy donors. The PCR had 60 Vbeta and 13 Jbeta primers. The method was immunoSEQ multiplex PCR; TCRdb's version includes in-frame clones alone and lacks a portion of them. The table shows fewer than 90,000 clones, with roughly 80% occurring only once. Sequenced input: PBMCs. The receptors here all came from a man aged 30 to 45 in good health and CMV-seropositive.

The chain uses TRBV5-1 and TRBJ1-5; D might be TRBD1 (6 bases). Trimming removed 2 bases from V and 7 bases from J, with 13 bases in between. This CDR3 has 14 amino acids. Germline CDR1 is SGHRS and CDR2 is YFSETQ. DNA for the CDR3: TGCGCCAGCAGCTTTTCAGGGGAGGGACAGCCCCAGCATTTT. Residues: CASSFSGEGQPQHF.

The chain links TRBV7-6 to TRBJ2-5; D possibly corresponds to TRBD1 (5 bases). Gene TRBJ2-7 matches the end of the DNA better, so the J call may be wrong. CDR1 is SGHVS and CDR2 is FNYEAQ in the germline V gene. CDR3 size: 14 residues. The CDR3 spells CASSLGQVSDEQYF. The CDR3 DNA sequence: TGTGCCAGCAGCTTGGGGCAGGTTTCTGACGAGCAGTACTTC.

V is TRBV7-6 and J is TRBJ1-5; D remains ambiguous. There are 16 residues in the CDR3. CDR1 and CDR2 from the germline V gene are SGHVS and FNYEAQ. V lost 1 base and J 0 bases, leaving 10 bases between the germline ends. The CDR3 coding sequence is TGTGCCAGCAGCTTAGTGAGGCCAGATAGCAATCAGCCCCAGCATTTT. Translation gives CASSLVRPDSNQPQHF.